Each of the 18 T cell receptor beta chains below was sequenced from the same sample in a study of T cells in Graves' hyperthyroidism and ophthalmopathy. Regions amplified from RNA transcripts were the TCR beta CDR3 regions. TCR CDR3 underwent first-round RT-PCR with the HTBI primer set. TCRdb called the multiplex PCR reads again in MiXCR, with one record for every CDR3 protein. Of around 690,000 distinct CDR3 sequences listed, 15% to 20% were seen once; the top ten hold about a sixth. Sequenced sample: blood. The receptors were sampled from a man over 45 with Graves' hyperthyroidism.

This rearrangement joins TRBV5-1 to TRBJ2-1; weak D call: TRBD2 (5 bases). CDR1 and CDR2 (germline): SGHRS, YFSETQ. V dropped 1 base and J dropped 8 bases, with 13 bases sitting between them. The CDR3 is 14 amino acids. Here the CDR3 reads CASSLRRGVHEQFF. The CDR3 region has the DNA TGCGCCAGCAGCTTGAGACGGGGTGTACATGAGCAGTTCTTC.

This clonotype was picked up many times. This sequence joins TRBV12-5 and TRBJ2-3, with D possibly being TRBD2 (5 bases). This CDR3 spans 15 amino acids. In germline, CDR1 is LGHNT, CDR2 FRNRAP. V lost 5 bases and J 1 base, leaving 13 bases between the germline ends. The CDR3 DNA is TGTGCTAGTGGTCGAGGGTATGACCGCACAGATACGCAGTATTTT. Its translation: CASGRGYDRTDTQYF.

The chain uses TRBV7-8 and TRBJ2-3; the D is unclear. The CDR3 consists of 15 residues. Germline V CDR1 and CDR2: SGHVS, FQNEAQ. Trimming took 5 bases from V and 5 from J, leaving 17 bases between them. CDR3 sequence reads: CASSRPGASGDTQYF. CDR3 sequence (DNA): TGTGCCAGCAGCCGCCCAGGAGCGTCCGGAGATACGCAGTATTTT.

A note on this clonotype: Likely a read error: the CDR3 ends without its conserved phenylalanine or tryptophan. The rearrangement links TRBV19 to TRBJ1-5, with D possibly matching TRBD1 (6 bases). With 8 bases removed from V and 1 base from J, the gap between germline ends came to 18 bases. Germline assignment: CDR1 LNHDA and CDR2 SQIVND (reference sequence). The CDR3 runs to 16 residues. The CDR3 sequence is CASVDRLRGSNQPQHL. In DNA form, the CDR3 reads TGTGCCAGTGTAGACAGGCTACGAGGAAGCAATCAGCCCCAGCATCTT.

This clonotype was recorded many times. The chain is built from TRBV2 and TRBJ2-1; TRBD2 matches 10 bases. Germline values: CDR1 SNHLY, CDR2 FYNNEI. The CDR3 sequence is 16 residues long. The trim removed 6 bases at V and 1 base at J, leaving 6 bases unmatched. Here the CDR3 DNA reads TGTGCCAGCAGGGGGCTAGCGGGAGAATCCTACAATGAGCAGTTCTTC. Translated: CASRGLAGESYNEQFF.

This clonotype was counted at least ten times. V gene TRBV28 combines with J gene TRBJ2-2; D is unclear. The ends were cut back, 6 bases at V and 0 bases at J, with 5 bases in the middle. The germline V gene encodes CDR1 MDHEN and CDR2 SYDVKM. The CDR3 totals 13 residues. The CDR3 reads CASRVTNTGELFF. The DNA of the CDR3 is TGTGCCAGCAGAGTGACGAACACCGGGGAGCTGTTTTTT. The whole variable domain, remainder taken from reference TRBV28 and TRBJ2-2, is DVKVTQSSRYLVKRTGEKVFLECVQDMDHENMFWYRQDPGLGLRLIYFSYDVKMKEKGDIPEGYSVSREKKERFSLILESASTNQTSMYLCASRVTNTGELFFGEGSRLTVL.

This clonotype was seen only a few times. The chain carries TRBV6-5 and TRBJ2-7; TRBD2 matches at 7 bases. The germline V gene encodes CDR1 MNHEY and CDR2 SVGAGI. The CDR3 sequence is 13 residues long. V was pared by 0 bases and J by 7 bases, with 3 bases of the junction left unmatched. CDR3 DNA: TGTGCCAGCAGTTACTCGAGGGAGGGTGAGCAGTACTTC. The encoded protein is CASSYSREGEQYF.

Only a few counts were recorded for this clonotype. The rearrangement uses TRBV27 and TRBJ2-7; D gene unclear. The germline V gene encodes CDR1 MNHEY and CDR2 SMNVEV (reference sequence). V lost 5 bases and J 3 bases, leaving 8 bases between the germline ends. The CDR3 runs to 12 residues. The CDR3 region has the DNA TGTGCCAGCAGTGACACGAGCTACGAGCAGTACTTC. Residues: CASSDTSYEQYF.

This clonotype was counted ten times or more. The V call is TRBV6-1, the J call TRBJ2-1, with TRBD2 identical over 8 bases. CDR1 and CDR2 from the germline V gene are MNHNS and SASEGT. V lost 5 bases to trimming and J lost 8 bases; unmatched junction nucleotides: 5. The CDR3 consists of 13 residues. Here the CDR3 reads CASSLWREDEQFF. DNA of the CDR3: TGTGCCAGCAGTCTTTGGCGGGAGGATGAGCAGTTCTTC.

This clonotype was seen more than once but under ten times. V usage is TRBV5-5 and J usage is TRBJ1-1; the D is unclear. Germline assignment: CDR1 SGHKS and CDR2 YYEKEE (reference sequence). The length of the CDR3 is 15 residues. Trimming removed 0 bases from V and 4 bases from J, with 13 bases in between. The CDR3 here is CASSLDLAGLTEAFF. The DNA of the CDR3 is TGTGCCAGCAGCTTGGATTTAGCAGGACTCACTGAAGCTTTCTTT.

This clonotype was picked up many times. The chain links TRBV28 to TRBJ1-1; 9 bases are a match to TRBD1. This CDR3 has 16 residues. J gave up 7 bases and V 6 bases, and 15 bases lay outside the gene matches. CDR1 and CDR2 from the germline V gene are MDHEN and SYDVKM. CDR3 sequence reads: CASSPQGQGMNNEAFF. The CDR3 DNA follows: TGTGCCAGCAGCCCCCAAGGACAGGGGATGAATAATGAAGCTTTCTTT. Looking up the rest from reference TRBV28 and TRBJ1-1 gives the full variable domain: DVKVTQSSRYLVKRTGEKVFLECVQDMDHENMFWYRQDPGLGLRLIYFSYDVKMKEKGDIPEGYSVSREKKERFSLILESASTNQTSMYLCASSPQGQGMNNEAFFGQGTRLTVV.

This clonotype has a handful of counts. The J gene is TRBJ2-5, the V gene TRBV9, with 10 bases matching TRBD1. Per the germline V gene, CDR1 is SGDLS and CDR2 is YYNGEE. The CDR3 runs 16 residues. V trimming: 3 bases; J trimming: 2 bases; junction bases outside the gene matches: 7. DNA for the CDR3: TGTGCCAGCAGCGCGACCGTGGACAGGGGGCAAGAGACCCAGTACTTC. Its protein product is CASSATVDRGQETQYF.

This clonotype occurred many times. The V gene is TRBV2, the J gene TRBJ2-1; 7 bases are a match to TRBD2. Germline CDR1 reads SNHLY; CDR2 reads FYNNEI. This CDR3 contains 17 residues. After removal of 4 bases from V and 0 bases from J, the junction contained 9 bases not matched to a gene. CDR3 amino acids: CASSVQPGLSSYNEQFF. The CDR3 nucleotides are TGTGCCAGCAGTGTCCAACCGGGACTAAGCTCCTACAATGAGCAGTTCTTC.

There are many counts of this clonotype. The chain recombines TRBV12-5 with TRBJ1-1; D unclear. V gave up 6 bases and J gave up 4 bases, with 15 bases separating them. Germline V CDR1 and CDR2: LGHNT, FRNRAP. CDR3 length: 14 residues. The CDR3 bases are TGTGCTAGTGGCTCCGACGCCGCGGGCACTGAAGCTTTCTTT. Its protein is CASGSDAAGTEAFF.

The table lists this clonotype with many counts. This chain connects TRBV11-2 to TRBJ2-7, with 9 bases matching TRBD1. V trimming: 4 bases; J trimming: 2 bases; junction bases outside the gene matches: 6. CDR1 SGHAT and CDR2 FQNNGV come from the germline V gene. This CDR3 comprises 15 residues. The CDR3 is CASSSPRDRAYEQYF. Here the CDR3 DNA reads TGTGCCAGCAGCTCACCACGGGACAGGGCCTACGAGCAGTACTTC.

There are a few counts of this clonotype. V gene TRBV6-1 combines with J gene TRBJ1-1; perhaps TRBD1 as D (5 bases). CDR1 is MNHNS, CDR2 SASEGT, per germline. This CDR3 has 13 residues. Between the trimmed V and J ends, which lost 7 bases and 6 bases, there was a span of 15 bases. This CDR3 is CASNMNQGSEAFF. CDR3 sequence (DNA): TGTGCCAGCAATATGAACCAGGGTTCTGAAGCTTTCTTT.

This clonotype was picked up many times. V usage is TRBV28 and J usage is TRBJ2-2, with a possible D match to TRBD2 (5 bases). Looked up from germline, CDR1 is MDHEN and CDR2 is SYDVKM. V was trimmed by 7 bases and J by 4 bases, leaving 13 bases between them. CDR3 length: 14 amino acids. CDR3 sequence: CASIRSGGTGELFF. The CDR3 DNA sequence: TGTGCCAGCATAAGGAGCGGAGGCACCGGGGAGCTGTTTTTT.

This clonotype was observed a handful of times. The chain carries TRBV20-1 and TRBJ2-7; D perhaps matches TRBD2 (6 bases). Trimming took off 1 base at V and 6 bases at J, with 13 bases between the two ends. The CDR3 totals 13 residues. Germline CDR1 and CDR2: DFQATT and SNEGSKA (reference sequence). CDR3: CSARASLGGEQYF. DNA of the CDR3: TGCAGTGCTAGAGCCAGCCTCGGGGGCGAGCAGTACTTC.